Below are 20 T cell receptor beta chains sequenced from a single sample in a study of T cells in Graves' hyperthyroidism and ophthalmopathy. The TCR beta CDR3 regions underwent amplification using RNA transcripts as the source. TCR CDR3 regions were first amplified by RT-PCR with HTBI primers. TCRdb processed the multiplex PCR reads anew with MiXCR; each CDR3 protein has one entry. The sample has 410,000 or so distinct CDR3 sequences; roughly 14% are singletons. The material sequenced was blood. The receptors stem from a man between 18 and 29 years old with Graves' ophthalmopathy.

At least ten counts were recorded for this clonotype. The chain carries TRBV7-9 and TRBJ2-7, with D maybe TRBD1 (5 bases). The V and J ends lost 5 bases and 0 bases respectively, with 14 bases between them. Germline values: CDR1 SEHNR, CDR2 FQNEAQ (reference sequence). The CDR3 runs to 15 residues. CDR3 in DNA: TGTGCCAGCAGCCCAGATGGGGCCAGCTCCTACGAGCAGTACTTC. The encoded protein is CASSPDGASSYEQYF.

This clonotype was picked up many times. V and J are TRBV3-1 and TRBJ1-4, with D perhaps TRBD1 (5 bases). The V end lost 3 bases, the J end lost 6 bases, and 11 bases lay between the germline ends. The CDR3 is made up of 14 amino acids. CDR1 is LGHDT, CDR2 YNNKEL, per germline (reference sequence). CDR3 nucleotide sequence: TGTGCCAGCAGCCATGGGCAGGGTTATGAAAAACTGTTTTTT. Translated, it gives CASSHGQGYEKLFF.

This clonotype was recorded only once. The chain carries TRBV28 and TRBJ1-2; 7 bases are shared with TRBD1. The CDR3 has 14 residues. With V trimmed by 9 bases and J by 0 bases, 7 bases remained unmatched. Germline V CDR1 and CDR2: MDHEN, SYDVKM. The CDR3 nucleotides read TGTGCCAGTCTCCACCAGGGGGCTAACTATGGCTACACCTTC. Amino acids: CASLHQGANYGYTF.

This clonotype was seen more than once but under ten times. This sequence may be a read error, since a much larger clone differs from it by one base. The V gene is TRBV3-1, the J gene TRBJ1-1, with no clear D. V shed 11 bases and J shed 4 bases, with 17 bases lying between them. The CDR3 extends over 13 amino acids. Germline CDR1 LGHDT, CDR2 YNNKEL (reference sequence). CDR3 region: CAGTTEGLTEAFF. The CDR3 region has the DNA TGTGCCGGCACCACCGAAGGGCTCACTGAAGCTTTCTTT.

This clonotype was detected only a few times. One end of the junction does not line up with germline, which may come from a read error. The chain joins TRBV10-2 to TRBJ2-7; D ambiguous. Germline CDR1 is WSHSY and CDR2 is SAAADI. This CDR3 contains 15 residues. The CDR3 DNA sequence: TGCGCCAGCAGTGAGTCACTGGGAATCTCCCACGAGCAGTACTTC. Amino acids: CASSESLGISHEQYF.

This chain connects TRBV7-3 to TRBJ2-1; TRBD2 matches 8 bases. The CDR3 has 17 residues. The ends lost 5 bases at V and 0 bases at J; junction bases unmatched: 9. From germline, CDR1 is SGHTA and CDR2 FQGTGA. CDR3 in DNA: TGTGCCAGCAGCACCTCGACCACTAGCGGCTCCTACAATGAGCAGTTCTTC. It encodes CASSTSTTSGSYNEQFF.

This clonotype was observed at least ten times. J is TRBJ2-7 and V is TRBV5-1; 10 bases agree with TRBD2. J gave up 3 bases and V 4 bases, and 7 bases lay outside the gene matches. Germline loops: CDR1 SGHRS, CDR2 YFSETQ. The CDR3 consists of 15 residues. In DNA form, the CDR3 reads TGCGCCAGCAGCCCAAGCGGGAGGGAAAACTACGAGCAGTACTTC. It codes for CASSPSGRENYEQYF.

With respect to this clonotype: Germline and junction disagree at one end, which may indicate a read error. The DNA for the CDR3 is TGCGCCAGCAGCAATACCGGGACAGGGCCCTATGGCTACGCCTTC. It codes for CASSNTGTGPYGYAF. This rearrangement joins TRBV5-1 to TRBJ1-2; 9 nucleotides agree with TRBD1. The CDR3 runs 15 residues. Germline CDR1 reads SGHRS; CDR2 reads YFSETQ.

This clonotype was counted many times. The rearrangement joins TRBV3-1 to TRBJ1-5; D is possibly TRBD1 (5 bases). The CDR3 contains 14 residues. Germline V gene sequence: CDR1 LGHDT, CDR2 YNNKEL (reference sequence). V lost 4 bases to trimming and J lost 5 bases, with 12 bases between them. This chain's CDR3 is CASSLTEGHQPQHF. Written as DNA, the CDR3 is TGTGCCAGCAGCCTGACAGAGGGGCATCAGCCCCAGCATTTT. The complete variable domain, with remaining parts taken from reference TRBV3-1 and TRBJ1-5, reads DTAVSQTPKYLVTQMGNDKSIKCEQNLGHDTMYWYKQDSKKFLKIMFSYNNKELIINETVPNRFSPKSPDKAHLNLHINSLELGDSAVYFCASSLTEGHQPQHFGDGTRLSIL.

The CDR3 DNA is TGCGCCAGCAGCCCAGGAGGAGGGCCGGGAGAGACCCAGTACTTC. It translates to CASSPGGGPGETQYF. The rearrangement joins TRBV5-1 to TRBJ2-5; D might be TRBD2 (6 bases). The length of the CDR3 is 15 residues. Germline V CDR1 and CDR2: SGHRS, YFSETQ. The V end was cut by 4 bases, the J end by 4 bases, with 17 bases between.

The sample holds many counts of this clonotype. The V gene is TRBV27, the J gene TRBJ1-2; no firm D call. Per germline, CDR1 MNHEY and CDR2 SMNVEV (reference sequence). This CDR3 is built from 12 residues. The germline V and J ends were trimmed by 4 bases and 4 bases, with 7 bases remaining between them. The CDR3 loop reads CASSSVGYGYTF. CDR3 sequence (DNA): TGTGCCAGCAGTTCTGTTGGCTATGGCTACACCTTC.

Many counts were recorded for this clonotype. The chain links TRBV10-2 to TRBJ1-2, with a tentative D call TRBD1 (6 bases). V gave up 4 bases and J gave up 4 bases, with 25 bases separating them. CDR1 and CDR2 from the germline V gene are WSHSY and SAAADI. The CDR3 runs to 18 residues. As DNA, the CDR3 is TGCGCCAGCAGTGTAGCGGTGGGGGGCCCTACAGGTACCTATGGCTACACCTTC. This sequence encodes CASSVAVGGPTGTYGYTF.

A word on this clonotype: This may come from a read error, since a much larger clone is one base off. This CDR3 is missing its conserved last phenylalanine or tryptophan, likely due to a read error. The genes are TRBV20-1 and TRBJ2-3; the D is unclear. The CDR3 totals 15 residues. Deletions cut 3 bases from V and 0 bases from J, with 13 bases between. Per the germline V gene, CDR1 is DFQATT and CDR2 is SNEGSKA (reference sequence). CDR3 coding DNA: TGCAGTGCTAGGGCGAGCTCCGCTAGCACAGATACGCAGTATTCT. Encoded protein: CSARASSASTDTQYS.

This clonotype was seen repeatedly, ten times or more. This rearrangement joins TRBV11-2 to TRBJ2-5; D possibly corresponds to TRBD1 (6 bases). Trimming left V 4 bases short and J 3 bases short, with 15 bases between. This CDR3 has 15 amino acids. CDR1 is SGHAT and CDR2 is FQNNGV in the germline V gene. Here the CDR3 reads CASSYSYTGKETQYF. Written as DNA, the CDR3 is TGTGCCAGCAGCTACTCCTATACAGGGAAAGAGACCCAGTACTTC.

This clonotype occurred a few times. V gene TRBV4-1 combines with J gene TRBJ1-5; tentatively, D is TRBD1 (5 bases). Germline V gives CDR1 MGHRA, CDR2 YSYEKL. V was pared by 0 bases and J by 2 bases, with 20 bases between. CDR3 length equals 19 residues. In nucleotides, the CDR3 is TGCGCCAGCAGCCAAGAAATGGGTCAGGGATCGGTGGGCAATCAGCCCCAGCATTTT. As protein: CASSQEMGQGSVGNQPQHF.

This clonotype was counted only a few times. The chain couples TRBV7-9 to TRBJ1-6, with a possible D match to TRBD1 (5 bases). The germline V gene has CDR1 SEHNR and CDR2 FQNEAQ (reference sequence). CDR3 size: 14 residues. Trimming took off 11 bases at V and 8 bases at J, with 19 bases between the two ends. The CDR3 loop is CAEGGGSLHSPLHF. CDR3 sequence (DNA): TGTGCCGAGGGTGGGGGGTCCCTACATTCACCCCTCCACTTT.

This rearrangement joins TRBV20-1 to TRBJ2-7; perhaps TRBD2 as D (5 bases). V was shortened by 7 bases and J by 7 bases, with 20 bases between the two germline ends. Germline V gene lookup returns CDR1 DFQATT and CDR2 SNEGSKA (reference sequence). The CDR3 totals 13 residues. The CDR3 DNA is TGCAGTGTTGCTAGGAGCCAGGACTGGGAGCAGTACTTC. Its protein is CSVARSQDWEQYF.

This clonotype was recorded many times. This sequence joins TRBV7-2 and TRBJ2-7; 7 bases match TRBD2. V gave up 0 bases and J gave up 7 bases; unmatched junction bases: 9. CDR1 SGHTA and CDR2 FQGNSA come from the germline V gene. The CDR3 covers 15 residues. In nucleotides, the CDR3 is TGTGCCAGCAGCTTAGCGTCTAGCGGAGCGGGGGAGCAGTACTTC. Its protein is CASSLASSGAGEQYF.

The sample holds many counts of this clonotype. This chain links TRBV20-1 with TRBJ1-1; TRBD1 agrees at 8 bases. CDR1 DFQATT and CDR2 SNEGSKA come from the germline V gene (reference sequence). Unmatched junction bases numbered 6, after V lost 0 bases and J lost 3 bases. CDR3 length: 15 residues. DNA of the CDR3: TGCAGTGCTAGAGACCCGGACAGGGATGACACTGAAGCTTTCTTT. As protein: CSARDPDRDDTEAFF.

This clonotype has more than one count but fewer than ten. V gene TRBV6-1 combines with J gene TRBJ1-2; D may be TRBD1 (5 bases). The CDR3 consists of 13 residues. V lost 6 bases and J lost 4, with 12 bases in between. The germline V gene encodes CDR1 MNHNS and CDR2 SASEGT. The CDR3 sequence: CASRGGSIYGYTF. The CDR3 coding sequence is TGTGCCAGCAGGGGGGGATCGATCTATGGCTACACCTTC.